This T cell receptor beta chain was sequenced for a study of blood T cell repertoires in COVID-19. Background on the study: Sample material is recorded as cDNA or gDNA derived from T cells, B-cell-depleted T cells, or PBMCs.

Measured with immunoSEQ multiplex PCR; TCRdb has only the in-frame clones, and not every one. The data contain under 150,000 clones, around 85% of them singletons. This CDR3 region has 14 residues. The V gene's germline CDR1 is SQVTM and CDR2 ANQGSEA. The junction had 8 bases not matched to a gene; V was cut back by 4 bases and J by 7 bases. Material for sequencing was peripheral blood. The rearrangement uses TRBV29-1 and TRBJ1-4; 8 nucleotides line up with TRBD1. The TCR was taken from a woman aged 55 to 70 with COVID-19, enrolled during active disease. CDR3 sequence: CSVGLPGGAEKLFF. The CDR3 DNA reads TGCAGCGTTGGCCTTCCAGGGGGCGCTGAAAAACTGTTTTTT.